This TCR beta chain was sequenced for a study of Ad26.COV2.S vaccination and SARS-CoV-2 variants. At the level of the study: Ad26.COV2.S was injected intramuscularly once or twice, 56 days apart. Study observations and caveats: Spike-specific TCR breadth in vaccine recipients exceeded that seen in placebo recipients. Across vaccine and placebo recipients, the breadth of non-spike TCRs was similar.

Using immunoSEQ multiplex PCR, the repertoire was profiled, and TCRdb retains in-frame clones only, with some absent. This sample has 290,000 or so clones; around 87% occur once, and the top ten carry over 2.5%. As for this clone: What it binds is not known. The sample carries other DNA sequences with the same CDR3.

The germline gives CDR1 SGHAT, CDR2 FQNNGV. The CDR3 covers 15 residues. V was clipped by 3 bases and J by 2 bases, with 12 bases between them. Treatment reported: 15 to 20 received Ad26.COV2.S at low or high dose, single or two shots; about 5 received placebo; per-sample allocation not given. The investigators took samples on day 63 after the first vaccine or placebo injection. An Ad26 vector carrying the Wuhan-strain SARS-CoV-2 spike served as the vaccine. This sample comprised peripheral blood, obtained in a trial of Ad26.COV2.S vaccine versus placebo. The sequence derives from a person aged 18-60 years who received the Ad26.COV2.S COVID-19 vaccine or a placebo. V usage is TRBV11-2 and J usage is TRBJ2-3; tentative D call: TRBD2 (6 bases). The CDR3 protein is CASSLTGTATDTQYF. CDR3 sequence (DNA): TGTGCCAGCAGCTTGACCGGGACTGCCACAGATACGCAGTATTTT.